The T cell receptor beta chain under discussion was sequenced for a study of T cells after posttransplantation cyclophosphamide. General study results and limits: Donor-recipient repertoire similarity was low at 1-2 months, rising over year one.

Worth noting for this clone: Its antigen is still unknown.

The assay was immunoSEQ multiplex PCR, and TCRdb's table has in-frame clones only and misses some. The sample has 2,500 to 3,500 clones, 61% seen once. The TCR sequence derives from a woman in her twenties or thirties in good health and a related stem cell transplant donor. Source material: memory CD8+ T cells sorted from blood.

Here the CDR3 reads CASSSGQKYGYTF. The CDR3 coding sequence is TGTGCCAGCAGCTCGGGACAGAAGTATGGCTACACCTTC. This chain connects TRBV5-6 to TRBJ1-2, with 7 nucleotides matching TRBD1. Germline loops: CDR1 SGHDT, CDR2 YYEEEE. The trim removed 3 bases at V and 5 bases at J, leaving 4 bases unmatched. This CDR3 spans 13 amino acids.